A single sample is the source of the 25 T cell receptor beta chains below, sequenced in a study of spatial heterogeneity in lung cancer. TCRdb re-called the 5' RACE reads through MiXCR, storing one row per CDR3 protein. Of about 120,000 distinct CDR3 sequences listed, 9% to 15% are singletons. Time point given: blood at routine non-recurrence follow-up after resection. The study sequenced unsorted whole RNA from tumor, nontumor lung or frozen PBMC. Specimen: PBMCs, collected at follow-up. Every receptor here comes from a male donor with early-stage non-small cell lung cancer.

There are a few counts of this clonotype. The chain's CDR3 is CASGTSGGYTDTQYF. The CDR3 region has the DNA TGCGCCAGCGGAACTAGCGGGGGCTACACAGATACGCAGTATTTT. This chain links TRBV5-1 with TRBJ2-3, with TRBD2 matching 11 bases. V was pared by 7 bases and J by 2 bases, with 6 bases of the junction left unmatched. There are 15 residues in the CDR3. Germline-derived CDR1 and CDR2 are SGHRS and YFSETQ.

This clonotype was seen a handful of times. This chain links TRBV2 with TRBJ2-1; D could derive from TRBD1 or TRBD2 (5 bases each). CDR1 SNHLY and CDR2 FYNNEI come from the germline V gene. Trimming shortened V by 2 bases and J by 6 bases, and 11 bases separated the two germline ends. The CDR3 has 14 amino acids. Written as DNA, the CDR3 is TGTGCCAGCAGTGAAAGGGGACCGCCCAATGAGCAGTTCTTC. Its protein is CASSERGPPNEQFF.

This clonotype was seen ten or more times. J is TRBJ2-3 and V is TRBV28; D might be TRBD2 (6 bases). Germline CDR1 reads MDHEN; CDR2 reads SYDVKM. The ends were cut back, 2 bases at V and 2 bases at J, with 11 bases in the middle. The CDR3 is 15 amino acids. Written as DNA, the CDR3 is TGTGCCAGCAGTTTACCCAGCGGGTTCACAGATACGCAGTATTTT. Encoded protein: CASSLPSGFTDTQYF.

The CDR3 is CSAVTDGGQPQHF. The CDR3 DNA is TGCAGTGCCGTGACAGATGGAGGTCAGCCCCAGCATTTT. The rearrangement joins TRBV20-1 to TRBJ1-5; D possibly corresponds to TRBD1 (5 bases). The CDR3 spans 13 residues. Germline CDR1 is DFQATT and CDR2 is SNEGSKA (reference sequence). Trimming pared 6 bases from V and 6 bases from J, leaving 15 bases between.

This clonotype occurred many times. V and J are TRBV7-2 and TRBJ2-1; TRBD2 might be the D (5 bases). Germline V gene data show CDR1 as SGHTA and CDR2 as FQGNSA. The CDR3 is 14 residues long. V gave up 1 base and J gave up 8 bases, with 12 bases separating them. The CDR3 loop reads CASSLVPSGYEQFF. Here the CDR3 DNA reads TGTGCCAGCAGCTTAGTCCCGAGCGGCTATGAGCAGTTCTTC. The whole variable domain, remainder taken from reference TRBV7-2 and TRBJ2-1, is GAGVSQSPSNKVTEKGKDVELRCDPISGHTALYWYRQSLGQGLEFLIYFQGNSAPDKSGLPSDRFSAERTGGSVSTLTIQRTQQEDSAVYLCASSLVPSGYEQFFGPGTRLTVL.

This clonotype was picked up a small number of times. An end of the junction differs from the germline gene, which may be a read error. The chain recombines TRBV2 with TRBJ2-3; D unresolved. CDR3 length: 15 residues. Germline-derived CDR1 and CDR2 are SNHLY and FYNNEI. CDR3 nucleotides: TGTGCCAGCAGTGCCAGGAGAATTAGCACAGATACTCAGTATTTT. Its translation is CASSARRISTDTQYF.

CDR3: CASSQDFRGLAGANVLTF. CDR3 DNA sequence: TGCGCCAGCAGCCAAGATTTCAGGGGGCTCGCTGGGGCCAACGTCCTGACTTTC. The genes are TRBV4-3 and TRBJ2-6, with TRBD1 matching 8 bases. The CDR3 extends over 18 amino acids. Germline V gives CDR1 LGHNA, CDR2 YSLEER. Trimming removed 0 bases from V and 2 bases from J; junction bases left unmatched: 6.

This chain connects TRBV10-1 to TRBJ2-7, with D hard to call. V shed 0 bases and J shed 6 bases, with 12 bases lying between them. In germline, CDR1 is WNHNN, CDR2 SYGVQD (reference sequence). CDR3 length equals 14 residues. The DNA for the CDR3 is TGCGCCAGCAGTGAGTCTGGACCCCGCGCCGAGCAGTACTTC. This translates into CASSESGPRAEQYF.

A few counts support this clonotype. The chain links TRBV28 to TRBJ1-5; D is possibly TRBD1 (5 bases). V shed 5 bases and J shed 0 bases, with 11 bases lying between them. Looked up from germline, CDR1 is MDHEN and CDR2 is SYDVKM. This CDR3 region has 15 residues. The CDR3 nucleotides read TGTGCCAGCAGTCCCTCCGGGGGTAGCAATCAGCCCCAGCATTTT. Translated: CASSPSGGSNQPQHF.

Ten or more counts support this clonotype. The chain uses TRBV9 and TRBJ2-2; D is tentatively TRBD1 or TRBD2 (5 bases each). The CDR3 contains 14 residues. The germline V gene has CDR1 SGDLS and CDR2 YYNGEE. V was clipped by 7 bases and J by 0 bases, with 10 bases between them. The CDR3 sequence: CASRWGSNTGELFF. CDR3 DNA sequence: TGTGCCAGCCGTTGGGGGTCGAACACCGGGGAGCTGTTTTTT.

In its sample, this clonotype was seen many times. The chain has TRBV7-6 and TRBJ2-5; 8 nucleotides line up with TRBD1. The CDR3 spans 15 residues. J was trimmed by 1 base and V by 4 bases; bases with no gene match: 5. CDR1 SGHVS and CDR2 FNYEAQ come from the germline V gene. The CDR3 nucleotides are TGTGCCAGCAGCTCGATACAGGGGGTCCAAGAGACCCAGTACTTC. It is translated as CASSSIQGVQETQYF.

The genes are TRBV28 and TRBJ2-7; 9 nucleotides align to TRBD1. There are 16 residues in the CDR3. Germline lookup yields CDR1 MDHEN and CDR2 SYDVKM. After removal of 5 bases from V and 2 bases from J, the junction contained 10 bases not matched to a gene. CDR3 loop: CASSARTGEATYEQYF. In DNA form, the CDR3 reads TGTGCCAGCAGTGCCCGGACAGGGGAGGCCACCTACGAGCAGTACTTC.

The sample holds a few counts of this clonotype. The chain combines TRBV29-1 with TRBJ2-1; D might be TRBD1 (5 bases). V shed 4 bases and J shed 4 bases, with 11 bases lying between them. This CDR3 contains 13 residues. CDR1 and CDR2 from the germline V gene are SQVTM and ANQGSEA. CDR3 region: CSVATDQYNEQFF. The CDR3 region has the DNA TGCAGCGTTGCGACAGACCAATACAATGAGCAGTTCTTC.

The CDR3 sequence is CSANRGQSSPLHF. CDR3 bases: TGCAGTGCTAACAGGGGGCAAAGTTCACCCCTCCACTTT. J is TRBJ1-6 and V is TRBV20-1; 9 bases fit TRBD1. The CDR3 runs to 13 residues. J gave up 9 bases and V 4 bases, and 4 bases lay outside the gene matches. Germline V gene sequence: CDR1 DFQATT, CDR2 SNEGSKA (reference sequence).

The chain has TRBV15 and TRBJ2-7; D not resolved. The CDR3 is 13 amino acids. Trimming pared 0 bases from V and 7 bases from J, leaving 10 bases between. Germline V CDR1 and CDR2: LNHNV, YYDKDF (reference sequence). Here the CDR3 DNA reads TGTGCCACCAGCAGAGACGATCGTCGGGAGCAGTACTTC. This codes for CATSRDDRREQYF.

This chain links TRBV7-9 with TRBJ2-1; no reliable D call. CDR3 length equals 12 residues. V was clipped by 4 bases and J by 5 bases, with 6 bases between them. From germline, CDR1 is SEHNR and CDR2 FQNEAQ (reference sequence). CDR3 nucleotide sequence: TGTGCCAGCAGCTCCAGGAACAATGAGCAGTTCTTC. The encoded protein is CASSSRNNEQFF. Full variable domain (missing parts from reference TRBV7-9 and TRBJ2-1): DTGVSQNPRHKITKRGQNVTFRCDPISEHNRLYWYRQTLGQGPEFLTYFQNEAQLEKSRLLSDRFSAERPKGSFSTLEIQRTEQGDSAMYLCASSSRNNEQFFGPGTRLTVL.

The rearrangement uses TRBV20-1 and TRBJ1-5; D gene ambiguous. The CDR3 extends over 15 amino acids. V lost 6 bases and J 0 bases, leaving 15 bases between the germline ends. Germline CDR1 is DFQATT and CDR2 is SNEGSKA (reference sequence). The CDR3 loop reads CSAPTLGDSNQPQHF. CDR3 in DNA: TGCAGTGCACCCACCCTCGGGGATAGCAATCAGCCCCAGCATTTT.

This clonotype came up many times. The chain is built from TRBV28 and TRBJ1-6; the D is unclear. This CDR3 is built from 14 residues. Trimming took 7 bases from V and 7 from J, leaving 14 bases between them. Germline V gene data show CDR1 as MDHEN and CDR2 as SYDVKM. CDR3 in DNA: TGTGCCAGCACAGTTTCCGGGATCAATTCACCCCTCCACTTT. It encodes CASTVSGINSPLHF.

V and J are TRBV12-5 and TRBJ2-1; no clear D gene. The CDR3 runs to 14 residues. Germline CDR1 LGHNT, CDR2 FRNRAP. V gave up 0 bases and J gave up 4 bases, with 7 bases separating them. This CDR3 is CASGLVPQYNEQFF. The CDR3 DNA reads TGTGCTAGTGGTTTGGTCCCCCAGTACAATGAGCAGTTCTTC.

V usage is TRBV4-3 and J usage is TRBJ2-7; the match to TRBD1 covers 7 bases. This CDR3 is 15 amino acids long. With V trimmed by 1 base and J by 2 bases, 5 bases remained unmatched. Germline CDR1 reads LGHNA; CDR2 reads YSLEER. The CDR3 loop reads CASSQGQGLTYEQYF. In DNA, the CDR3 is TGCGCCAGCAGCCAAGGACAGGGCCTCACCTACGAGCAGTACTTC.

The chain links TRBV28 to TRBJ2-5; unclear D gene. The CDR3 covers 15 residues. The V end lost 2 bases, the J end lost 2 bases, and 12 bases lay between the germline ends. The germline CDR1 and CDR2 sequences are MDHEN and SYDVKM. The CDR3 here is CASSLGWVTQETQYF. The CDR3 nucleotides are TGTGCCAGCAGTTTAGGGTGGGTGACACAAGAGACCCAGTACTTC.

By share of the sample, this clonotype is medium-sized. V gene TRBV2 combines with J gene TRBJ1-2; D gene ambiguous. This CDR3 region has 13 residues. V was cut by 4 bases and J by 0 bases, with 6 bases left in between. Germline V lookup: CDR1 SNHLY, CDR2 FYNNEI. CDR3 in DNA: TGTGCCAGCAGTGTAGCCACTAACTATGGCTACACCTTC. This gives the protein CASSVATNYGYTF.

The chain carries TRBV18 and TRBJ1-4, with a weak D call TRBD1 (6 bases). Germline V lookup: CDR1 KGHSH, CDR2 LQKENI. The V gene lost 1 base and the J gene lost 3 bases, with 9 bases spanning the gap. The CDR3 extends over 15 amino acids. In DNA, the CDR3 is TGTGCCAGCTCACCACGAGGGGGGTCTAATGAAAAACTGTTTTTT. Its protein product is CASSPRGGSNEKLFF.

This clonotype has just a few counts. This sequence joins TRBV20-1 and TRBJ2-2; 8 nucleotides agree with TRBD1. The trim removed 3 bases at V and 5 bases at J, leaving 5 bases unmatched. This CDR3 has 14 amino acids. Per germline, CDR1 DFQATT and CDR2 SNEGSKA (reference sequence). CDR3 DNA: TGCAGTGCTAGGACCAGGGGGCTGACCGGGGAGCTGTTTTTT. Protein sequence: CSARTRGLTGELFF.

Many counts were recorded for this clonotype. The chain uses TRBV6-2 or TRBV6-3 and TRBJ2-2; TRBD1 might be the D (5 bases). Per germline, CDR1 MNHEY and CDR2 SVGEGT. Trimming left V 4 bases short and J 7 bases short, with 10 bases between. CDR3 size: 13 residues. CDR3 amino acids: CASSSTGYGELFF. The CDR3 DNA reads TGTGCCAGCAGTTCTACAGGTTACGGGGAGCTGTTTTTT.